The rows below give T cell receptor beta chains drawn from one sample of a study of vaccination and CD4 T cells after COVID-19. The antigens of these receptors remain unknown. TCRdb analysed the PCR reads with MiXCR anew, one entry per CDR3 protein. The table lists about 23,000 distinct CDR3 sequences, around 67% of them singletons. The sample here was CD4+ T cells from blood, cultured in vitro, taken after SARS-CoV-2 vaccination. These receptors all come from a human donor who received a COVID-19 vaccine. Both conserved end residues are trimmed from each CDR3. Fields, in order: D gene, CDR3 length, V gene, J gene, CDR3 protein. The D gene is left open where the match is weak.

d_call: TRBD1
cdr3_length: 11
v_call: TRBV2
j_call: TRBJ1-2
cdr3_aa: ASSGTGVGGYT

d_call: -
cdr3_length: 13
v_call: TRBV15
j_call: TRBJ1-5
cdr3_aa: ATSIEQIRGQPQH

d_call: TRBD1
cdr3_length: 13
v_call: TRBV5-1
j_call: TRBJ1-2
cdr3_aa: ASSPPNDRDYGYT

d_call: -
cdr3_length: 13
v_call: TRBV6-1
j_call: TRBJ2-5
cdr3_aa: ASSEVWTPKETQY

d_call: -
cdr3_length: 14
v_call: TRBV19
j_call: TRBJ1-5
cdr3_aa: ASSIAVGSPNQPQH

d_call: TRBD1
cdr3_length: 17
v_call: TRBV19
j_call: TRBJ1-6
cdr3_aa: ASSSPGWRRTGGRSPLH

d_call: TRBD2
cdr3_length: 14
v_call: TRBV5-1
j_call: TRBJ2-3
cdr3_aa: ASSFSSGGAPDTQY

d_call: TRBD2
cdr3_length: 13
v_call: TRBV7-6
j_call: TRBJ2-2
cdr3_aa: ASSLLGGEIGELF

d_call: -
cdr3_length: 10
v_call: TRBV20-1
j_call: TRBJ2-7
cdr3_aa: SARRVAYEQY

d_call: TRBD1
cdr3_length: 17
v_call: TRBV12-3/TRBV12-4
j_call: TRBJ1-3
cdr3_aa: ASQSPMDRGLISGNTIY

d_call: TRBD1
cdr3_length: 13
v_call: TRBV19
j_call: TRBJ2-3
cdr3_aa: ATTERGRGTDTQY

d_call: -
cdr3_length: 10
v_call: TRBV19
j_call: TRBJ2-7
cdr3_aa: ASSRGVDEQY

d_call: -
cdr3_length: 12
v_call: TRBV5-3
j_call: TRBJ1-2
cdr3_aa: ASSLASSLYGYT

d_call: -
cdr3_length: 11
v_call: TRBV20-1
j_call: TRBJ2-2
cdr3_aa: SAAGEGPGELF

d_call: TRBD1
cdr3_length: 11
v_call: TRBV11-3
j_call: TRBJ2-1
cdr3_aa: ASSFDRVDEQF

d_call: TRBD1
cdr3_length: 12
v_call: TRBV29-1
j_call: TRBJ2-7
cdr3_aa: SVRRDRGSYEQY

d_call: -
cdr3_length: 15
v_call: TRBV7-2
j_call: TRBJ1-2
cdr3_aa: ASSLERNRGLNYGYT

d_call: -
cdr3_length: 12
v_call: TRBV6-1
j_call: TRBJ1-1
cdr3_aa: ASSHREGSAEAF

d_call: -
cdr3_length: 11
v_call: TRBV20-1
j_call: TRBJ2-7
cdr3_aa: SATGLRFGEQY

d_call: -
cdr3_length: 13
v_call: TRBV6-1
j_call: TRBJ1-6
cdr3_aa: ASSMQGFYNSPLH

d_call: TRBD2
cdr3_length: 14
v_call: TRBV6-1
j_call: TRBJ2-7
cdr3_aa: ASSPGASGGKYEQY

d_call: TRBD1
cdr3_length: 13
v_call: TRBV5-1
j_call: TRBJ2-6
cdr3_aa: ASSATGAGANVLT

d_call: TRBD1
cdr3_length: 13
v_call: TRBV14
j_call: TRBJ1-2
cdr3_aa: ASSQVAGQAGGYT

d_call: -
cdr3_length: 11
v_call: TRBV6-5
j_call: TRBJ1-2
cdr3_aa: ASSYLGVRGYT

d_call: TRBD1
cdr3_length: 12
v_call: TRBV5-4
j_call: TRBJ1-1
cdr3_aa: ASSLEQGLTEAF

d_call: TRBD1
cdr3_length: 14
v_call: TRBV19
j_call: TRBJ2-3
cdr3_aa: ASSIRTGLGTDTQY

d_call: TRBD1
cdr3_length: 11
v_call: TRBV2
j_call: TRBJ1-5
cdr3_aa: ASKTGPGQPQH

d_call: -
cdr3_length: 18
v_call: TRBV27
j_call: TRBJ2-1
cdr3_aa: ASSPNTWGTRISSYNEQF

d_call: -
cdr3_length: 13
v_call: TRBV2
j_call: TRBJ2-2
cdr3_aa: ASSYDLRNTGELF

d_call: TRBD1
cdr3_length: 13
v_call: TRBV30
j_call: TRBJ1-2
cdr3_aa: AWSVGGTGPYGYT

d_call: TRBD2
cdr3_length: 12
v_call: TRBV10-1
j_call: TRBJ2-5
cdr3_aa: ASSEGGVEETQY

d_call: TRBD1
cdr3_length: 11
v_call: TRBV7-7
j_call: TRBJ2-5
cdr3_aa: ASSSTGGETQY

d_call: TRBD2
cdr3_length: 15
v_call: TRBV19
j_call: TRBJ2-3
cdr3_aa: ASSIDRAGASTDTQY

d_call: -
cdr3_length: 11
v_call: TRBV3-1
j_call: TRBJ1-5
cdr3_aa: ASSHGGSQPQH